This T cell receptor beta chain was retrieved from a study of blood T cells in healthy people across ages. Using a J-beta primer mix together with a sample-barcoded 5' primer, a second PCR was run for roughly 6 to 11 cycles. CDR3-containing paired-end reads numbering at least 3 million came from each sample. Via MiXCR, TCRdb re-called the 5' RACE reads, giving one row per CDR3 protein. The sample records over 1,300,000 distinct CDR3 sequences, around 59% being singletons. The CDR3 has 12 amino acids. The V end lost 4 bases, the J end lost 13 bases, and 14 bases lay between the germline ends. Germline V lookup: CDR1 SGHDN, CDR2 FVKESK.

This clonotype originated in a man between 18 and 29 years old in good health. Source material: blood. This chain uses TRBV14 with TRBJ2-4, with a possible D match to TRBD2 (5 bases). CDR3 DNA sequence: TGTGCCAGCAGCCCCTCTTTGGGCGGGCAGTACTTC. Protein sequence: CASSPSLGGQYF.